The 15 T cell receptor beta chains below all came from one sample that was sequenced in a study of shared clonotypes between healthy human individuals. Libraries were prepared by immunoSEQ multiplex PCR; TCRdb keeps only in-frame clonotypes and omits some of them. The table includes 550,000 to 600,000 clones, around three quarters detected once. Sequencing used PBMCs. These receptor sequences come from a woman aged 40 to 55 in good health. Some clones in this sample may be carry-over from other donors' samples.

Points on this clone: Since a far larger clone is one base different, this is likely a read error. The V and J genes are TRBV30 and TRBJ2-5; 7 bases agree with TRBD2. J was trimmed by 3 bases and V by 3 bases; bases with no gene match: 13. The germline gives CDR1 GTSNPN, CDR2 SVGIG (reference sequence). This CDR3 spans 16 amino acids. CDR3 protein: CAWRTVRLAAKETQYF. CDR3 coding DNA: TGTGCCTGGAGGACGGTTCGCCTAGCGGCCAAAGAGACCCAGTACTTC.

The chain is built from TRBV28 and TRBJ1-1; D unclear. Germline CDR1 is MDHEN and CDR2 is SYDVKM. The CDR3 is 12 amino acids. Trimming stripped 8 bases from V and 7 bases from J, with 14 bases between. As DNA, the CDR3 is TGTGCCAGCGTTGCCCGCGGTGTTGAAGCTTTCTTT. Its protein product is CASVARGVEAFF.

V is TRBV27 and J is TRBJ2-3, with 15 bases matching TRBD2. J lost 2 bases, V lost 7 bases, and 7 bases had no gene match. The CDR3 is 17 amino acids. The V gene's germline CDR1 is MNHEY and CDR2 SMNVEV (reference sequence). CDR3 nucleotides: TGTGCCAGCAAAGGGACTAGCGGGAGGTGGGTCACAGATACGCAGTATTTT. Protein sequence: CASKGTSGRWVTDTQYF.

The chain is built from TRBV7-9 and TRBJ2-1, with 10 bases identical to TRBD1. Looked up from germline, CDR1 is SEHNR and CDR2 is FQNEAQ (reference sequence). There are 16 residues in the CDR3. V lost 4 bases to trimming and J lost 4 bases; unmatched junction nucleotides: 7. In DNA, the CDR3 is TGTGCCAGCAGCTCCGACCCGGGACAGGGGTACAATGAGCAGTTCTTC. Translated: CASSSDPGQGYNEQFF.

Here the CDR3 DNA reads TGTGCCAGCAGCCAAGAGTTGGGACAGGGAACAGAACTGTTTTTT. Protein sequence: CASSQELGQGTELFF. This chain joins TRBV14 and TRBJ1-4; TRBD1 matches at 9 bases. Trimming took 0 bases from V and 12 from J; bases not matched to a gene: 8. The CDR3 is 15 residues long. CDR1 is SGHDN and CDR2 is FVKESK in the germline V gene.

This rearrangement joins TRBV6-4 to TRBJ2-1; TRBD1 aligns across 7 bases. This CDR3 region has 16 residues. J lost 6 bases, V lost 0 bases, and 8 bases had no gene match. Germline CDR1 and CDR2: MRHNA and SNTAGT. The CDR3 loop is CASSDSIHRGRNEQFF. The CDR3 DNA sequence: TGTGCCAGCAGTGACTCGATACACAGGGGACGCAATGAGCAGTTCTTC.

The CDR3 DNA is TGTGCCAGCAGCTTAGGCAGCCACACGGGCGAAAAACTGTTTTTT. It translates to CASSLGSHTGEKLFF. This chain links TRBV7-8 with TRBJ1-4; D gene ambiguous. V was shortened by 1 base and J by 8 bases, with 14 bases between the two germline ends. Germline CDR1 SGHVS, CDR2 FQNEAQ. The CDR3 contains 15 residues.

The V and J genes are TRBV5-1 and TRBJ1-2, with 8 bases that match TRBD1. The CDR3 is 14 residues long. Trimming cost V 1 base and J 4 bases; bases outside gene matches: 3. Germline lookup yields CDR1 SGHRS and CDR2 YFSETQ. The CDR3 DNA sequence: TGCGCCAGCAGCTTGATCGGACAGGGCTATGGCTACACCTTC. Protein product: CASSLIGQGYGYTF.

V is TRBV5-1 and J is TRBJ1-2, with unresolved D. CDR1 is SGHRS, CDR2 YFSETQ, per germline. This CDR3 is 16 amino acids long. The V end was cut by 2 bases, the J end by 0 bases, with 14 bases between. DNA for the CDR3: TGCGCCAGCAGCTTAGCTGACTCACTCGCTAACTATGGCTACACCTTC. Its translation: CASSLADSLANYGYTF.

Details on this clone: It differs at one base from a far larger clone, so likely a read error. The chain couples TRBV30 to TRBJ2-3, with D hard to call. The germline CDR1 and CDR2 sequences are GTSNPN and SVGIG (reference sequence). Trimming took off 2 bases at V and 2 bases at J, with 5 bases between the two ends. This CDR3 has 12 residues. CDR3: CAWSTTTDTQYF. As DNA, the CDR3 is TGTGCCTGGAGTACGACCACAGATACGCAGTATTTT.

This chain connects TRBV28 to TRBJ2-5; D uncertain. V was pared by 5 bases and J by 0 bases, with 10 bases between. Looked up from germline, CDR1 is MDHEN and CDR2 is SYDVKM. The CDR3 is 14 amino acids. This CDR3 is CASSPTFDQETQYF. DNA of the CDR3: TGTGCCAGCAGTCCCACGTTCGACCAAGAGACCCAGTACTTC.

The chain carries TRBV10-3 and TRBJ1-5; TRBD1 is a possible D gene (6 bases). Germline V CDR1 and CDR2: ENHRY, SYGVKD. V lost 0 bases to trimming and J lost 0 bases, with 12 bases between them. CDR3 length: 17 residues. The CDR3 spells CAISESLNRDSNQPQHF. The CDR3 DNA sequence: TGTGCCATCAGTGAGTCCCTAAACAGGGATAGCAATCAGCCCCAGCATTTT.

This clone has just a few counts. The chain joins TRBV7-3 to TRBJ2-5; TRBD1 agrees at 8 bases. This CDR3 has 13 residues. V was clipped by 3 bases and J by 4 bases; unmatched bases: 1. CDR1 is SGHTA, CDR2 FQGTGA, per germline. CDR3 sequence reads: CASSFGQGETQYF. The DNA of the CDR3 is TGTGCCAGCAGCTTCGGACAGGGAGAGACCCAGTACTTC.

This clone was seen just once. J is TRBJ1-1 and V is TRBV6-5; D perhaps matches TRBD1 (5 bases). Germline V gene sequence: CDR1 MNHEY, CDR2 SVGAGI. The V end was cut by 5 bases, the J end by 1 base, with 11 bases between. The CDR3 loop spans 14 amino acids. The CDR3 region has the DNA TGTGCCAGCAGTCCCGGGGGATCGAACACTGAAGCTTTCTTT. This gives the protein CASSPGGSNTEAFF.

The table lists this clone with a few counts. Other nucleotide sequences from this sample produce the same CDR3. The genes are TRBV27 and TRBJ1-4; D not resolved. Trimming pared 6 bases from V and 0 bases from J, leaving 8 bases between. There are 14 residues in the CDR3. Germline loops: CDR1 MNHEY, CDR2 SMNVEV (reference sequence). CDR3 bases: TGTGCCAGCAGCTCCGTGACAACTAATGAAAAACTGTTTTTT. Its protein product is CASSSVTTNEKLFF.